These T cell receptor beta chains were read from a single sample in a study of spatial heterogeneity in lung cancer. One entry per CDR3 protein, called by TCRdb with MiXCR from the 5' RACE reads. The sample includes approximately 11,000 distinct CDR3 sequences, roughly 15% seen only once; the top ten take around a sixth. The specimen was lung tumor tissue, collected at surgery. These receptors were taken from a male donor with early-stage non-small cell lung cancer. The CDR3 runs from the conserved cysteine through the conserved F or W. Fields, in order: V gene, D gene, clone size, J gene, CDR3 DNA, CDR3 protein. The D gene is left open where the match is weak. Size tells how often a clone was seen (once, few, many) or the class of an expanded clone, and some rows leave it out.

V: TRBV20-1; D: .; size: medium-sized; J: TRBJ2-3; DNA: TGCAGTGCTAGAAAAGACACAGATACGCAGTATTTT; CDR3: CSARKDTDTQYF
V: TRBV28; D: .; size: once; J: TRBJ2-5; DNA: TGTGCCAGCAGTTTAGTCGGGGAGACCCAGTACTTC; CDR3: CASSLVGETQYF
V: TRBV6-6; D: TRBD1; size: many; J: TRBJ2-4; DNA: TGTGCCAGCAGTTACTCAGGACAGGGGCTGTACTTC; CDR3: CASSYSGQGLYF
V: TRBV15; D: TRBD2; size: many; J: TRBJ2-5; DNA: TGTGCCACCACCCTAGCGGGAACGGAGACCCAGTACTTC; CDR3: CATTLAGTETQYF
V: TRBV20-1; D: TRBD1; size: .; J: TRBJ1-6; DNA: TGCAGTGCTAGGGACCCGAGACAGGGTGGGGATTCACCCCTCCACTTT; CDR3: CSARDPRQGGDSPLHF
V: TRBV5-1; D: TRBD1; size: many; J: TRBJ1-2; DNA: TGCGCCAGCAGCCCACAGGGGGCTAACTATGGCTACACCTTC; CDR3: CASSPQGANYGYTF
V: TRBV20-1; D: TRBD1; size: few; J: TRBJ2-7; DNA: TGCAGTGCTAGTGAACTTAGGGGACAGATCTACGAGCAGTACTTC; CDR3: CSASELRGQIYEQYF
V: TRBV6-5; D: .; size: medium-sized; J: TRBJ1-1; DNA: TGTGCCAGCTGTAAACAGGGAAGCACTGAAGCTTTCTTT; CDR3: CASCKQGSTEAFF
V: TRBV7-8; D: .; size: once; J: TRBJ2-7; DNA: TGTGCCAGCAGCTTAGGACGGGGGCAGTACTTC; CDR3: CASSLGRGQYF
V: TRBV20-1; D: .; size: .; J: TRBJ1-4; DNA: TGCAGTGCTATCCGGCCAACTAATGAAAAACTGTTTTTT; CDR3: CSAIRPTNEKLFF
V: TRBV28; D: .; size: many; J: TRBJ1-6; DNA: TGTGCCATCACCCCAAGGGGGACACTAAATAATTCACCCCTCCACTTT; CDR3: CAITPRGTLNNSPLHF
V: TRBV7-2; D: TRBD2; size: .; J: TRBJ2-7; DNA: TGTACCAGCAGCTTAGCTAGCGGGGGGACCTACGAGCAGTACTTC; CDR3: CTSSLASGGTYEQYF
V: TRBV2; D: TRBD1; size: many; J: TRBJ2-5; DNA: TGTGCCAGCAGTACGGGACAGACCCAAGAGACCCAGTACTTC; CDR3: CASSTGQTQETQYF
V: TRBV6-6; D: .; size: many; J: TRBJ1-2; DNA: TGTGCCAGCAGTATTTCGACAGGTTCCTATGGCTACACCTTC; CDR3: CASSISTGSYGYTF
V: TRBV6-7; D: TRBD1; size: many; J: TRBJ1-6; DNA: TGTGCCAGCACCCTAATGAGGACAGGCTATAATTCACCCCTCCACTTT; CDR3: CASTLMRTGYNSPLHF
V: TRBV2; D: TRBD1; size: many; J: TRBJ2-5; DNA: TGTGCCAGCAGGCGGGACAGGGGAGAGACCCAGTACTTC; CDR3: CASRRDRGETQYF
V: TRBV14; D: TRBD2; size: many; J: TRBJ2-3; DNA: TGTGCCAGCAGCCCCTTAGCGGGCCTCACAGATACGCAGTATTTT; CDR3: CASSPLAGLTDTQYF
V: TRBV6-5; D: .; size: many; J: TRBJ1-5; DNA: TGTGCCAGCAGTAGGGGCAATCAGCCCCAGCATTTT; CDR3: CASSRGNQPQHF
V: TRBV6-6; D: TRBD1; size: many; J: TRBJ1-3; DNA: TGTGCCAGCAGCTTTGACAGGGATGGTGGAAACACCATATATTTT; CDR3: CASSFDRDGGNTIYF
V: TRBV5-6; D: .; size: medium-sized; J: TRBJ1-1; DNA: TGTGCCAGCAGCTTGCCCCGGCCGGTGAACACTGAAGCTTTCTTT; CDR3: CASSLPRPVNTEAFF
V: TRBV7-2; D: .; size: medium-sized; J: TRBJ2-5; DNA: TGTGCCAGCAGAACTGGTGGACCAAGAGAGACCCAGTACTTC; CDR3: CASRTGGPRETQYF
V: TRBV4-2; D: .; size: medium-sized; J: TRBJ1-5; DNA: TGTGCCAGCAGCCAAGGGGGCAGCGATTATAGCAATCAGCCCCAGCATTTT; CDR3: CASSQGGSDYSNQPQHF
V: TRBV5-1; D: TRBD1; size: many; J: TRBJ2-1; DNA: TGCGCCAGCAGCTATTACCCCGGACAGGGGAACAATGAGCAGTTCTTC; CDR3: CASSYYPGQGNNEQFF
V: TRBV7-7; D: TRBD1; size: .; J: TRBJ2-3; DNA: TGTGCCAGCAGCCCCGGGACAGGGCGCGCGGATACGCAGTATTTT; CDR3: CASSPGTGRADTQYF
V: TRBV7-6; D: TRBD2; size: medium-sized; J: TRBJ2-1; DNA: TGTGCCAGCAGCTTAATGACTAGCGGGAGCTCCTACAATGAGCAGTTCTTC; CDR3: CASSLMTSGSSYNEQFF
V: TRBV7-9; D: TRBD2; size: many; J: TRBJ2-3; DNA: TGTGCCAGCAGCCATACCCGTCTAGCGGGAGTGGTAGGCACGCAGTATTTT; CDR3: CASSHTRLAGVVGTQYF
V: TRBV7-8; D: .; size: many; J: TRBJ1-2; DNA: TGTGCCAGCAGCTTAGGGGGACCGACCGCTAACTATGGCTACACCTTC; CDR3: CASSLGGPTANYGYTF
V: TRBV11-2; D: TRBD1; size: .; J: TRBJ2-1; DNA: TGTGCCAGCAGCTTACTCGGACAGGACAATGAGCAGTTCTTC; CDR3: CASSLLGQDNEQFF
V: TRBV28; D: .; size: .; J: TRBJ1-1; DNA: TGTGCCAGCAGTTTCGAGTCCAGCACTGAAGCTTTCTTT; CDR3: CASSFESSTEAFF
V: TRBV6-5; D: .; size: .; J: TRBJ2-3; DNA: TGTGCCAGCAGCTGGCAGGGCCGCACAGATACGCAGTATTTT; CDR3: CASSWQGRTDTQYF
V: TRBV20-1; D: TRBD1; size: .; J: TRBJ1-4; DNA: TGCAGTGCTCAACAGGGGAGGCATTCAACTAATGAAAAACTGTTTTTT; CDR3: CSAQQGRHSTNEKLFF
V: TRBV7-2; D: .; size: .; J: TRBJ2-5; DNA: TGTGCCAGCAGCCAAGACGACCCGGAGACCCAGTACTTC; CDR3: CASSQDDPETQYF
V: TRBV5-8; D: .; size: few; J: TRBJ2-2; DNA: TGTGCCCGCTGGGGGGACCACACCGGGGAGCTGTTTTTT; CDR3: CARWGDHTGELFF
V: TRBV29-1; D: .; size: few; J: TRBJ1-5; DNA: TGCAGCGTCGGAGGTGGCGGTCAGCCCCAGCATTTT; CDR3: CSVGGGGQPQHF
V: TRBV7-2; D: TRBD2; size: medium-sized; J: TRBJ2-5; DNA: TGTGCCAGCAGCTTAGCGCGGTTAGCGGGGGGTCAAGAGACCCAGTACTTC; CDR3: CASSLARLAGGQETQYF
V: TRBV6-5; D: TRBD1; size: medium-sized; J: TRBJ1-1; DNA: TGTGCCAGCAGTTACCAGGGGGCATCGGGCACTGAAGCTTTCTTT; CDR3: CASSYQGASGTEAFF
V: TRBV29-1; D: .; size: medium-sized; J: TRBJ1-1; DNA: TGCAGCGTACGTGGGGAAGTCGGTGAAGCTTTCTTT; CDR3: CSVRGEVGEAFF
V: TRBV7-9; D: TRBD1; size: .; J: TRBJ2-1; DNA: TGTGCCAGCAGCTTTTGGACAGGGGCCCACAATGAGCAGTTCTTC; CDR3: CASSFWTGAHNEQFF
V: TRBV7-2; D: TRBD2; size: .; J: TRBJ2-1; DNA: TGTGCCAGCAGACCAGCGGGGGCTCCCTCGGGTGAGCAGTTCTTC; CDR3: CASRPAGAPSGEQFF
V: TRBV25-1; D: TRBD2; size: many; J: TRBJ2-3; DNA: TGTGCCAGCAGTTCTCGATCGGTAGGCGGGAGTTTCACAGATACGCAGTATTTT; CDR3: CASSSRSVGGSFTDTQYF
V: TRBV29-1; D: TRBD1; size: medium-sized; J: TRBJ2-2; DNA: TGCAGCGGTGGACAGGGGGCCACCGGGGAGCTGTTTTTT; CDR3: CSGGQGATGELFF
V: TRBV7-3; D: TRBD2; size: medium-sized; J: TRBJ2-1; DNA: TGTGCCAGCAGCTTAACTAGCGGGGGCCGAAAGGAGCAGTTCTTC; CDR3: CASSLTSGGRKEQFF
V: TRBV20-1; D: TRBD2; size: .; J: TRBJ2-3; DNA: TGCAGTGCAATCGGGACTATCGATACGCAGTATTTT; CDR3: CSAIGTIDTQYF
V: TRBV20-1; D: TRBD2; size: many; J: TRBJ2-7; DNA: TGCAGTGCTAGAACGGGACTAGCGGGGGACAAAGAGCAGTACTTC; CDR3: CSARTGLAGDKEQYF
V: TRBV12-3/TRBV12-4; D: .; size: many; J: TRBJ2-1; DNA: TGTGCCAGCAGACTATACAATGAGCAGTTCTTC; CDR3: CASRLYNEQFF
V: TRBV12-3/TRBV12-4; D: .; size: few; J: TRBJ1-2; DNA: TGTGCCAGCGGTGGGATTTCGGACTATGGCTACACCTTC; CDR3: CASGGISDYGYTF
V: TRBV29-1; D: TRBD2; size: many; J: TRBJ2-1; DNA: TGCAGCGTTGCTACGGTAGTTAGGGACTACCGATTCTACAATGAGCAGTTCTTC; CDR3: CSVATVVRDYRFYNEQFF
V: TRBV20-1; D: .; size: many; J: TRBJ2-3; DNA: TGCAGTGCTAGAGATATGGGGGGGCGCACAGATACGCAGTATTTT; CDR3: CSARDMGGRTDTQYF
V: TRBV7-3; D: TRBD1; size: .; J: TRBJ2-7; DNA: TGTGCCAGCAGCCCAACCGGGACAGGGGTCTACGAGCAGTACTTC; CDR3: CASSPTGTGVYEQYF
V: TRBV7-9; D: TRBD1; size: many; J: TRBJ2-2; DNA: TGTGCCAGCAGTCCCTCAGGGGGCTACACCGGGGAGCTGTTTTTT; CDR3: CASSPSGGYTGELFF
V: TRBV11-2; D: .; size: medium-sized; J: TRBJ1-2; DNA: TGTGCCAGCAGTCCTCTCTCCGGATCCCTCAACTATGGCTACACCTTC; CDR3: CASSPLSGSLNYGYTF
V: TRBV6-5; D: .; size: medium-sized; J: TRBJ2-1; DNA: TGTGCCAGCAGCCGCCGCGTGGACAATGAGCAGTTCTTC; CDR3: CASSRRVDNEQFF